Each of the 12 T cell receptor beta chains below was sequenced from the same sample in a study of CD8+ T cells in alopecia areata. As the sequencing template, cDNA was produced by extracting RNA and reverse transcribing it. Assay: immunoSEQ multiplex PCR; the TCRdb copy retains only in-frame clones and omits some. The profile covers some 120,000 clones, with over 50% appearing a single time and under 5% taken by the ten largest. Sequenced material: CD4+ T cells sorted from blood, taken at week 0. The receptor set was obtained from a human donor with alopecia areata.

The rearrangement links TRBV30 to TRBJ2-2; D is undetermined. V lost 3 bases, J lost 3 bases, and 5 bases lay in between. CDR1 is GTSNPN and CDR2 is SVGIG in the germline V gene (reference sequence). This CDR3 spans 12 amino acids. The CDR3 nucleotides are TGTGCCTGGAGGGGTCACACCGGGGAGCTGTTTTTT. As protein: CAWRGHTGELFF.

This chain links TRBV7-9 with TRBJ2-7, with 10 bases aligning to TRBD1. J was trimmed by 3 bases and V by 6 bases; bases with no gene match: 11. Germline values: CDR1 SEHNR, CDR2 FQNEAQ (reference sequence). CDR3 length: 16 residues. CDR3 DNA: TGTGCCAGCAGAAGACAAGGGACAGGGGAAAGCTACGAGCAGTACTTC. This codes for CASRRQGTGESYEQYF.

This clone has a single count. The chain is built from TRBV7-2 and TRBJ2-5, with 12 bases identical to TRBD2. Looked up from germline, CDR1 is SGHTA and CDR2 is FQGNSA. The J segment lost 4 bases and the V segment lost 4 bases, leaving 10 bases of the junction unmatched. This CDR3 has 17 residues. The chain's CDR3 is CASSWGLAGLTGETQYF. CDR3 nucleotide sequence: TGTGCCAGCAGCTGGGGACTAGCGGGCCTTACAGGAGAGACCCAGTACTTC.

J is TRBJ2-3 and V is TRBV2; 7 bases fit TRBD1. The germline gives CDR1 SNHLY, CDR2 FYNNEI. Trimming removed 11 bases from V and 2 bases from J; junction bases left unmatched: 7. The CDR3 is made up of 13 amino acids. The DNA for the CDR3 is TGTGCCGGGGGACAGCAGCTCACAGATACGCAGTATTTT. It specifies CAGGQQLTDTQYF.

The chain uses TRBV7-2 and TRBJ2-5; perhaps TRBD2 as D (6 bases). This CDR3 has 15 residues. Germline lookup yields CDR1 SGHTA and CDR2 FQGNSA. V was trimmed by 5 bases and J by 5 bases, leaving 18 bases between them. The CDR3 DNA sequence: TGTGCCAGCAGCGTCTCCGGGACTCTCGGGGAGACCCAGTACTTC. Protein sequence: CASSVSGTLGETQYF.

The V and J genes are TRBV5-4 and TRBJ2-3; 8 nucleotides align to TRBD1. The V gene end was trimmed by 8 bases and the J gene end by 0 bases; junction bases not matched to a gene: 5. The CDR3 contains 14 residues. From germline, CDR1 is SGHNT and CDR2 YYREEE (reference sequence). The CDR3: CASVDRGSTDTQYF. Written as DNA, the CDR3 is TGTGCCAGTGTCGACAGGGGTAGCACAGATACGCAGTATTTT.

The chain combines TRBV7-9 with TRBJ2-7; no clear D gene. The CDR3 loop spans 11 amino acids. CDR1 SEHNR and CDR2 FQNEAQ come from the germline V gene (reference sequence). Deletions cut 2 bases from V and 9 bases from J, with 8 bases between. Here the CDR3 reads CASSLTEGQYF. The CDR3 DNA reads TGTGCCAGCAGCTTAACAGAAGGGCAGTACTTC.

This clone was seen a handful of times. The chain combines TRBV7-6 with TRBJ1-1; D is unclear. Deletions cut 2 bases from V and 5 bases from J, with 15 bases between. The CDR3 has 15 residues. CDR1 is SGHVS and CDR2 is FNYEAQ in the germline V gene. CDR3 loop: CASSLLRGGGTEAFF. The CDR3 nucleotides are TGTGCCAGCAGCTTATTGAGAGGTGGTGGGACTGAAGCTTTCTTT.

The chain uses TRBV2 and TRBJ2-1; TRBD1 matches at 8 bases. The germline gives CDR1 SNHLY, CDR2 FYNNEI. V lost 6 bases, J lost 8 bases, and 3 bases stayed unmatched. The CDR3 has 12 residues. The CDR3 loop is CASSKTGDEQFF. The CDR3 DNA sequence: TGTGCCAGCAGCAAGACAGGGGATGAGCAGTTCTTC.

The CDR3 reads CASSLEGDTEAFF. As DNA, the CDR3 is TGTGCCAGCAGCTTAGAGGGTGACACTGAAGCTTTCTTT. J is TRBJ1-1 and V is TRBV7-2; D is ambiguous. V lost 1 base, J lost 3 bases, and 6 bases lay in between. The V gene's germline CDR1 is SGHTA and CDR2 FQGNSA. The CDR3 totals 13 residues.

The J gene is TRBJ1-2, the V gene TRBV6-6; 7 bases fit TRBD1. Trimming removed 4 bases from V and 4 bases from J; junction bases left unmatched: 3. Germline values: CDR1 MNHNY, CDR2 SVGAGI (reference sequence). The CDR3 is 13 amino acids. The CDR3 region is CASSLQGLYGYTF. In DNA, the CDR3 is TGTGCCAGCAGTTTACAGGGGCTCTATGGCTACACCTTC.

This clone turned up a few times. The chain carries TRBV11-2 and TRBJ1-6; D is ambiguous. Germline V gene sequence: CDR1 SGHAT, CDR2 FQNNGV. The V end lost 1 base, the J end lost 6 bases, and 7 bases lay between the germline ends. The CDR3 length is 14 residues. CDR3 nucleotide sequence: TGTGCCAGCAGCTTAGGGCAGATTAATTCACCCCTCCACTTT. Amino acids: CASSLGQINSPLHF. Full variable domain (rest looked up from reference TRBV11-2 and TRBJ1-6): EAGVAQSPRYKIIEKRQSVAFWCNPISGHATLYWYQQILGQGPKLLIQFQNNGVVDDSQLPKDRFSAERLKGVDSTLKIQPAKLEDSAVYLCASSLGQINSPLHFGNGTRLTVT.